This passage covers 3 T cell receptor beta chains from one sample sequenced in a study of blood T cell repertoires in COVID-19. Assay: immunoSEQ multiplex PCR; the TCRdb copy retains only in-frame clones and omits some. The sample holds 100,000 or so clones, roughly four fifths seen once. What was sequenced was peripheral blood. These receptor sequences come from an older woman with acute or convalescent COVID-19.

The V gene is TRBV19, the J gene TRBJ2-3; 9 bases match TRBD1. CDR3 length: 16 amino acids. V trimming: 4 bases; J trimming: 5 bases; junction bases outside the gene matches: 10. Germline V CDR1 and CDR2: LNHDA, SQIVND (reference sequence). This CDR3 reads CASSTSGTGTKDTQYF. For the CDR3, the DNA is TGTGCCAGTAGTACATCGGGGACAGGGACAAAAGATACGCAGTATTTT. The whole variable domain, remainder taken from reference TRBV19 and TRBJ2-3, is DGGITQSPKYLFRKEGQNVTLSCEQNLNHDAMYWYRQDPGQGLRLIYYSQIVNDFQKGDIAEGYSVSREKKESFPLTVTSAQKNPTAFYLCASSTSGTGTKDTQYFGPGTRLTVL.

J is TRBJ1-2 and V is TRBV4-1; 7 nucleotides align to TRBD1. V lost 0 bases to trimming and J lost 4 bases; unmatched junction nucleotides: 2. Germline lookup yields CDR1 MGHRA and CDR2 YSYEKL. The CDR3 is 14 residues long. In DNA, the CDR3 is TGCGCCAGCAGCCAAGAGGGGACAGTCTATGGCTACACCTTC. The encoded protein is CASSQEGTVYGYTF.

The sample holds a few counts of this clone. The rearrangement links TRBV3-1 (or the pseudogene TRBV3-2) to TRBJ2-3; TRBD2 matches at 16 bases. CDR1 and CDR2 (germline): LGHDT, YNNKEL (reference sequence). The CDR3 runs to 15 residues. V lost 6 bases and J lost 6; bases outside the gene matches: 3. The CDR3 sequence: CASRPGLAGGDTQYF. The CDR3 nucleotides are TGTGCCAGCAGGCCGGGACTAGCGGGGGGGGATACGCAGTATTTT.